This T cell receptor beta chain was profiled in a study of blood T cell repertoires in COVID-19. Looking at the study overall: COVID-19 samples, acute and convalescent, were from the United States, Italy and Spain. T cells, B-cell-depleted T cells, or PBMCs provided the cDNA or gDNA that served as material.

As originally analysed: Nucleated cell number was recorded as an estimate derived from reference gene primer amplification. Data came from immunoSEQ multiplex PCR; TCRdb stores just in-frame clones and leaves some out. The D gene and trimming were derived from the DNA, and the V and J assignments and clone size from that table. Among roughly 240,000 clones listed, about 83% were seen once. Adults between roughly 18 and 90 years of age took part from 24 US areas. V was shortened by 5 bases and J by 4 bases, with 11 bases between the two germline ends. The CDR3 is 13 amino acids. The chain couples TRBV12-3 or TRBV12-4 to TRBJ2-5, with D perhaps matching TRBD1 (7 bases). Sequenced: PBMCs or T cells enriched from blood (not recorded which). This receptor was taken from a woman aged 40 to 49 who had been exposed to COVID-19. CDR3 sequence (DNA): TGTGCCAGCAGTGCGGGACAGCGAGAGACCCAGTACTTC. It codes for CASSAGQRETQYF.